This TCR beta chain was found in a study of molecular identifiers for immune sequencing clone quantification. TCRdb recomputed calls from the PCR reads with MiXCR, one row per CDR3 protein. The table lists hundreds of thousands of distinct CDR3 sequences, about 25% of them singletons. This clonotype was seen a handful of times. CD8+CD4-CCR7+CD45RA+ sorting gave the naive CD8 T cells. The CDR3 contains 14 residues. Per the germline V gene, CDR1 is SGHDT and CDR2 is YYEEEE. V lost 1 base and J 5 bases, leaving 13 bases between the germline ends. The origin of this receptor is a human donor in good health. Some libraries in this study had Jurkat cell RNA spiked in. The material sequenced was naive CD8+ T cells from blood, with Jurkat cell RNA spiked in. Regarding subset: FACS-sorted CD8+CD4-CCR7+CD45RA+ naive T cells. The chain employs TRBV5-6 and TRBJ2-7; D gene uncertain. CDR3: CASSLLEARHEQYF. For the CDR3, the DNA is TGTGCCAGCAGCTTGCTAGAAGCAAGGCACGAGCAGTACTTC.